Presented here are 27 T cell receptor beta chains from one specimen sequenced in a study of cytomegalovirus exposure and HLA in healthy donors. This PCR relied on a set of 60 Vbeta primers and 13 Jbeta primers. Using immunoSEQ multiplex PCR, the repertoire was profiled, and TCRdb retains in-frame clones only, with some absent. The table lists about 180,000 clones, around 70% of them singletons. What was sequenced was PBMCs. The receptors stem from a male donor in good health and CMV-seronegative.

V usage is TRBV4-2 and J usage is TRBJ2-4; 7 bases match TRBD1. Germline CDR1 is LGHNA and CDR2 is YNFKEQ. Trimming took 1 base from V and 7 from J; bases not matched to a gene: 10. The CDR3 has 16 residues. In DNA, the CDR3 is TGTGCCAGCAGCCAAGCTTTGGGGACAGAGGGCAACATTCAGTACTTC. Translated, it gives CASSQALGTEGNIQYF.

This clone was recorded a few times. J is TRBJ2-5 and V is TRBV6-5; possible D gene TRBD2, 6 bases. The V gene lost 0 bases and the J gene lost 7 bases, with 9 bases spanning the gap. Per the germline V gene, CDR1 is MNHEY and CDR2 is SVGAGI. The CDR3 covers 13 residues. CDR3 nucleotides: TGTGCCAGCAGTTACTCGGGACTTGGGACCCAGTACTTC. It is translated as CASSYSGLGTQYF.

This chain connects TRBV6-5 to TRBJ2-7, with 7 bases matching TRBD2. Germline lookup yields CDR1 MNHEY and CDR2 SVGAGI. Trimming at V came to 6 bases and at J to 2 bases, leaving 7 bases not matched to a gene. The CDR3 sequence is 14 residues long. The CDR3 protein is CASRGGVGTYEQYF. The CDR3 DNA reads TGTGCCAGCAGGGGGGGGGTTGGGACCTACGAGCAGTACTTC.

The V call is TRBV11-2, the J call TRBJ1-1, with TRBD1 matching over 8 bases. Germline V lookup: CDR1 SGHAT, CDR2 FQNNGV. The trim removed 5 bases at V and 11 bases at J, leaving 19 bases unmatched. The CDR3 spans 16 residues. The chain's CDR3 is CASSPAPKGANRGAFF. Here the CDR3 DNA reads TGTGCCAGCAGCCCAGCCCCAAAGGGAGCAAACAGGGGGGCTTTCTTT. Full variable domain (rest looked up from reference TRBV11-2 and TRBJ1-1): EAGVAQSPRYKIIEKRQSVAFWCNPISGHATLYWYQQILGQGPKLLIQFQNNGVVDDSQLPKDRFSAERLKGVDSTLKIQPAKLEDSAVYLCASSPAPKGANRGAFFGQGTRLTVV.

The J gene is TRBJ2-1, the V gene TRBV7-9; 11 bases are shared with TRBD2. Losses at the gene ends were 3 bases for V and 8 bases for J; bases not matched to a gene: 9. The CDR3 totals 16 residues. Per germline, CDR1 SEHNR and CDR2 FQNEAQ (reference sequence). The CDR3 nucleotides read TGTGCCAGCAGCTTTAGACTAGCGGGATCCCTCGATGAGCAGTTCTTC. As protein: CASSFRLAGSLDEQFF.

CDR3 in DNA: TGTGCCAGCAGCGAACGGGCGGGACTAATCGCAGATACGCAGTATTTT. It specifies CASSERAGLIADTQYF. The genes are TRBV7-3 and TRBJ2-3; 7 nucleotides align to TRBD2. Trimming took 5 bases from V and 4 from J; bases not matched to a gene: 12. The CDR3 spans 16 residues. The germline CDR1 and CDR2 sequences are SGHTA and FQGTGA.

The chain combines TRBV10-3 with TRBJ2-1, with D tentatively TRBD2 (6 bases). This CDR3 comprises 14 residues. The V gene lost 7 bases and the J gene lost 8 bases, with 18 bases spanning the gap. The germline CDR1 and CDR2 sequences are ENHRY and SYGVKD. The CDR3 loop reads CAITPRGTGDEQFF. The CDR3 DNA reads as TGTGCCATCACCCCCCGGGGGACGGGGGATGAGCAGTTCTTC.

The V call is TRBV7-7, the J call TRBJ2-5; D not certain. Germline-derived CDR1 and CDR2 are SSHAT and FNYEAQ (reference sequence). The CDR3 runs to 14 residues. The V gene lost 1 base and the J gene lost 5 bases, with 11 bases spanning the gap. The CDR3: CASSLGTVGETQYF. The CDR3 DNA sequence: TGTGCCAGCAGCTTAGGTACAGTCGGCGAGACCCAGTACTTC. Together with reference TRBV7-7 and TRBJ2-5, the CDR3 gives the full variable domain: GAGVSQSPRYKVTKRGQDVTLRCDPISSHATLYWYQQALGQGPEFLTYFNYEAQPDKSGLPSDRFSAERPEGSISTLTIQRTEQRDSAMYRCASSLGTVGETQYFGPGTRLLVL.

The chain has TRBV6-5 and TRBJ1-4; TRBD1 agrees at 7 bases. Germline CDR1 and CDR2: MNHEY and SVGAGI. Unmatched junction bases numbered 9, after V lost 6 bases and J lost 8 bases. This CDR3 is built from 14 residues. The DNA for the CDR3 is TGTGCCAGCAGGAGACAGGGATTAAGCGAAAAACTGTTTTTT. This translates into CASRRQGLSEKLFF.

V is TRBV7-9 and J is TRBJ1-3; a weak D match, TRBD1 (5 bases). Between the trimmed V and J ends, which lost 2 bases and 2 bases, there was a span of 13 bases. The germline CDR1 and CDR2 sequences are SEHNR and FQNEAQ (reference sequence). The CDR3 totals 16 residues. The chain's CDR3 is CASSLFKGSTGNTIYF. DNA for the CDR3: TGTGCCAGCAGCTTATTTAAGGGGTCAACTGGAAACACCATATATTTT.

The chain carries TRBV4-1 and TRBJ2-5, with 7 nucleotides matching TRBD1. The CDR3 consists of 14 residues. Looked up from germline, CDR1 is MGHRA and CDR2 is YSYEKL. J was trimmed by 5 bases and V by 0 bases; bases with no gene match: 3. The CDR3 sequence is CASSQEDRVETQYF. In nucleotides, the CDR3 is TGCGCCAGCAGCCAAGAAGACAGGGTTGAGACCCAGTACTTC.

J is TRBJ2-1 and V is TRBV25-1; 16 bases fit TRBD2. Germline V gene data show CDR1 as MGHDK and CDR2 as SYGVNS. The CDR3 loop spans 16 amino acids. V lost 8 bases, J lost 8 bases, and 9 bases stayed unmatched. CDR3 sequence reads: CASAGTSGRAWDEQFF. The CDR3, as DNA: TGTGCCAGCGCCGGGACTAGCGGGAGGGCCTGGGATGAGCAGTTCTTC.

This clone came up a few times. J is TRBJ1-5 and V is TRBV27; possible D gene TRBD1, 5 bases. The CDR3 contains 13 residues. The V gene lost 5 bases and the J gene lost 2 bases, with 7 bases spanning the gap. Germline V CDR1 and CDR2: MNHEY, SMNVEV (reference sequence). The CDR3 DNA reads TGTGCCAGCAGTGGCAGGGGCAATCAGCCCCAGCATTTT. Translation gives CASSGRGNQPQHF.

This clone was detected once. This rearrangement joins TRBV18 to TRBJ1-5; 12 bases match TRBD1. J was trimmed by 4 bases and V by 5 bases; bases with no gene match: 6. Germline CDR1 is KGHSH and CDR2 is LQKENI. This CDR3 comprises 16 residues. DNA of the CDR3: TGTGCCAGCTCAACCGGGACAGGGGGCGATAATCAGCCCCAGCATTTT. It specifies CASSTGTGGDNQPQHF.

The CDR3 DNA reads as TGTGCCAGCATTCAAGGGGGAGCCAAAAACATTCAGTACTTC. Translating it yields CASIQGGAKNIQYF. The chain joins TRBV28 to TRBJ2-4; perhaps TRBD1 as D (6 bases). Germline V CDR1 and CDR2: MDHEN, SYDVKM. The CDR3 is 14 amino acids. Trimming stripped 7 bases from V and 0 bases from J, with 10 bases between.

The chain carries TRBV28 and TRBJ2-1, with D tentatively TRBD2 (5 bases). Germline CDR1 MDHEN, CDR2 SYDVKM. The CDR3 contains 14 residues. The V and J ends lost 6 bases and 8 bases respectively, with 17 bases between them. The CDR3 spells CASSPRGYDHEQFF. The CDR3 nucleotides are TGTGCCAGCAGCCCCCGAGGGTATGACCATGAGCAGTTCTTC.

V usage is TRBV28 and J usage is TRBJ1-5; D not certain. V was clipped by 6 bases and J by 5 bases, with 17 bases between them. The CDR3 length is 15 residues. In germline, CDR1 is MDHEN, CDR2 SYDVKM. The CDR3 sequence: CASSLLGRVDQPQHF. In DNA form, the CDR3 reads TGTGCCAGCAGCCTATTGGGGAGGGTTGATCAGCCCCAGCATTTT.

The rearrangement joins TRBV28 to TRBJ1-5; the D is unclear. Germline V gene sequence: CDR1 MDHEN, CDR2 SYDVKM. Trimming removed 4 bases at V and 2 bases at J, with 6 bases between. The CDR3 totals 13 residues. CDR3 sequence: CASSYRGNQPQHF. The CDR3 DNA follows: TGTGCCAGCAGTTATAGAGGCAATCAGCCCCAGCATTTT.

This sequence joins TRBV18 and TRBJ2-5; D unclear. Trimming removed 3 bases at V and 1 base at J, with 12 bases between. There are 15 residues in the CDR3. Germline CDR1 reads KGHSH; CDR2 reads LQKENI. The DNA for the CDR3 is TGTGCCAGCTCACCGCCGAACTTCCCCCAAGAGACCCAGTACTTC. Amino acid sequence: CASSPPNFPQETQYF.

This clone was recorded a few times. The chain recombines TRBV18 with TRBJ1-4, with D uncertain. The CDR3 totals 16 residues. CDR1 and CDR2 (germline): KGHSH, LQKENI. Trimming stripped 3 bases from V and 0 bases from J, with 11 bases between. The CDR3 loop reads CASSPQLAATNEKLFF. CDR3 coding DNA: TGTGCCAGCTCACCGCAGTTGGCAGCAACTAATGAAAAACTGTTTTTT.

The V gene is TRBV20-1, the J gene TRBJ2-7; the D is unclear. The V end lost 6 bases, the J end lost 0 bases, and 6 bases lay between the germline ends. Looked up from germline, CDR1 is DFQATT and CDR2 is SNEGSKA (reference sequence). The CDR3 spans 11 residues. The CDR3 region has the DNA TGCAGTGCCCGTTACTCCTACGAGCAGTACTTC. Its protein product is CSARYSYEQYF.

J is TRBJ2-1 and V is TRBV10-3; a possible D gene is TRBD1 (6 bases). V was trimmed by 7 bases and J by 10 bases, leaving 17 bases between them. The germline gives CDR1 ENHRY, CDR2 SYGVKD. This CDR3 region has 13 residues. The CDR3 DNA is TGTGCCATCACAGGAGGACAGCGAGAAGAGCAGTTCTTC. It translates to CAITGGQREEQFF.

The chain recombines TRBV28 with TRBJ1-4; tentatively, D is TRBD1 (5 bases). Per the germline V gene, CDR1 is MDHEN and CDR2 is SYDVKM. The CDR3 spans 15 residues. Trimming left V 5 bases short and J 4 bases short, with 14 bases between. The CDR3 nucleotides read TGTGCCAGCAGTCTTGTCTCGGGGGATAATGAAAAACTGTTTTTT. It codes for CASSLVSGDNEKLFF. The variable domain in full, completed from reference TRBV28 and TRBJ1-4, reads DVKVTQSSRYLVKRTGEKVFLECVQDMDHENMFWYRQDPGLGLRLIYFSYDVKMKEKGDIPEGYSVSREKKERFSLILESASTNQTSMYLCASSLVSGDNEKLFFGSGTQLSVL.

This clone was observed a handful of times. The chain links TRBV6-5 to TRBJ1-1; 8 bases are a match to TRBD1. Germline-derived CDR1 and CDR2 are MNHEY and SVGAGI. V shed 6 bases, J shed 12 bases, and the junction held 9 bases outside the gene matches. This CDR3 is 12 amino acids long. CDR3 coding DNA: TGTGCCAGCAGCACAGACAGGGGTGGAACTTTCTTT. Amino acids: CASSTDRGGTFF.

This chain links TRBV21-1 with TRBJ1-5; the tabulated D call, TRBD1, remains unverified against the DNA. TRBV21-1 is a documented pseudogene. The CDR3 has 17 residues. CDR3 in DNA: TGTGCCAGCAGCAAAAAGGGACAGGGGGTTTCAAATCAGCCCCAGCATTTT. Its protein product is CASSKKGQGVSNQPQHF.

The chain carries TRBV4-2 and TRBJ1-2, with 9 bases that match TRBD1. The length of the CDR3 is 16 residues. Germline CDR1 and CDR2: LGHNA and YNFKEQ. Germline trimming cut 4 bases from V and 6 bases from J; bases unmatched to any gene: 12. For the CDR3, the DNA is TGTGCCAGCAGCCCACAGGACAGGGGTGGCCCCAATGGCTACACCTTC. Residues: CASSPQDRGGPNGYTF.

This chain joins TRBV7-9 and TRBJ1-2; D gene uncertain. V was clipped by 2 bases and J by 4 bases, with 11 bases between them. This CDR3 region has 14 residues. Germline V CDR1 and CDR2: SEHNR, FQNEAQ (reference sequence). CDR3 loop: CASSLSDPAYGYTF. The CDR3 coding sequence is TGTGCCAGCAGCTTATCAGATCCTGCCTATGGCTACACCTTC.